This entry is about one TCR beta chain. Its antigen is still unknown. This sample is part of a study of Ad26.COV2.S vaccination and SARS-CoV-2 variants. The CDR3 consists of 15 residues. Germline values: CDR1 MNHEY, CDR2 SMNVEV (reference sequence). The J segment lost 7 bases and the V segment lost 3 bases, leaving 5 bases of the junction unmatched. Clones were read by immunoSEQ multiplex PCR, and TCRdb kept only the in-frame ones, dropping some. The profile covers about 180,000 clones, with roughly 85% appearing a single time and 4.5% to 7.5% taken by the ten largest. Study-wide points: It was reported that spike-specific CD8+ and CD4+ T cell responses were substantially broad after vaccination. Vaccine recipients showed a spike-specific TCR breadth that was higher than in placebo recipients. The TCR breadth and depth analyses may have produced an underestimate of total T cell responses. Breadth measured for non-spike TCRs was similar across vaccine and placebo recipients.

This TCR derives from a human donor who had recovered from COVID-19. This specimen consisted of peripheral blood, obtained after recovery from COVID-19. V is TRBV27 and J is TRBJ2-1, with 11 bases aligning to TRBD2. Written as DNA, the CDR3 is TGTGCCAGCAGTTTTCCCGGACTAGCGGGTAATGAGCAGTTCTTC. Protein sequence: CASSFPGLAGNEQFF.